This entry lists 23 T cell receptor beta chains sequenced from one sample in a study of blood T cell repertoires in COVID-19. Generated by immunoSEQ multiplex PCR, the TCRdb table keeps only in-frame clones and is missing some. Found here are 150,000 to 200,000 clones, roughly 80% of them singletons; the top ten hold over 6%. Sequencing was done on a sample of peripheral blood. These receptor sequences come from a woman between 65 and 79 years old with COVID-19, enrolled during active disease.

This clone was seen a few times. J is TRBJ2-6 and V is TRBV20-1, with D possibly TRBD2 on 5 matching bases. From germline, CDR1 is DFQATT and CDR2 SNEGSKA (reference sequence). The CDR3 length is 18 residues. V was shortened by 3 bases and J by 0 bases, with 18 bases between the two germline ends. CDR3 in amino acids: CSASGSRRGNSGANVLTF. In nucleotides, the CDR3 is TGCAGTGCTAGTGGGAGCCGTCGAGGAAACTCTGGGGCCAACGTCCTGACTTTC.

The CDR3 bases are TGTGCCAGCAGTTACAGGACAGACCGGCTTAGCGAGCAGTACTTC. Protein: CASSYRTDRLSEQYF. The genes are TRBV6-5 and TRBJ2-7; tentative D call: TRBD1 (6 bases). CDR3 length: 15 amino acids. V gave up 2 bases and J gave up 6 bases, with 17 bases separating them. Looked up from germline, CDR1 is MNHEY and CDR2 is SVGAGI.

This rearrangement joins TRBV18 to TRBJ1-5; 10 bases map to TRBD1. V lost 5 bases, J lost 10 bases, and 5 bases stayed unmatched. The CDR3 contains 13 residues. Germline-derived CDR1 and CDR2 are KGHSH and LQKENI. CDR3 nucleotides: TGTGCCAGCTCATCGGACAGGGGGAACCCCCAGCATTTT. It specifies CASSSDRGNPQHF.

This clone occurred a few times. The DNA for the CDR3 is TGTGCCACCACGGGTCGGGAAGGTTCACCCCTCCACTTT. Translation gives CATTGREGSPLHF. This rearrangement joins TRBV6-5 to TRBJ1-6; D remains unclear. The CDR3 extends over 13 amino acids. The germline CDR1 and CDR2 sequences are MNHEY and SVGAGI. The V end lost 10 bases, the J end lost 9 bases, and 16 bases lay between the germline ends.

The CDR3 sequence: CASSQGQSPNQETQYF. The DNA of the CDR3 is TGTGCCAGCAGCCAAGGACAGTCCCCCAATCAAGAGACCCAGTACTTC. This sequence joins TRBV14 and TRBJ2-5, with D perhaps TRBD1 (5 bases). This CDR3 has 16 amino acids. Germline assignment: CDR1 SGHDN and CDR2 FVKESK. V was trimmed by 1 base and J by 2 bases, leaving 14 bases between them. Based on the CDR3 plus reference TRBV14 and TRBJ2-5, the full variable domain is EAGVTQFPSHSVIEKGQTVTLRCDPISGHDNLYWYRRVMGKEIKFLLHFVKESKQDESGMPNNRFLAERTGGTYSTLKVQPAELEDSGVYFCASSQGQSPNQETQYFGPGTRLLVL.

This chain links TRBV18 with TRBJ1-2, with 7 bases fitting TRBD1. Trimming cost V 2 bases and J 5 bases; bases outside gene matches: 5. Germline CDR1 and CDR2: KGHSH and LQKENI. CDR3 length equals 14 residues. CDR3 region: CASSPRTGEYGYTF. In DNA, the CDR3 is TGTGCCAGCTCACCAAGGACAGGAGAATATGGCTACACCTTC.

CDR3 loop: CASSLNSGTGGELFF. CDR3 in DNA: TGTGCCAGCAGCTTAAACTCGGGGACAGGAGGGGAGCTGTTTTTT. The chain is built from TRBV7-3 and TRBJ2-2; TRBD1 aligns across 8 bases. Germline-derived CDR1 and CDR2 are SGHTA and FQGTGA. The ends lost 1 base at V and 8 bases at J; junction bases unmatched: 6. The CDR3 is made up of 15 amino acids.

The V gene is TRBV27, the J gene TRBJ1-2; TRBD1 aligns across 7 bases. Losses at the gene ends were 4 bases for V and 13 bases for J; bases not matched to a gene: 12. The V gene's germline CDR1 is MNHEY and CDR2 SMNVEV (reference sequence). The CDR3 totals 13 residues. The CDR3 spells CASSYRTGGRGTF. DNA for the CDR3: TGTGCCAGCAGTTATAGGACAGGAGGCCGGGGCACCTTC.

V gene TRBV5-1 combines with J gene TRBJ2-1; 7 bases agree with TRBD2. V lost 0 bases and J lost 3; bases outside the gene matches: 3. The CDR3 runs 15 residues. Germline V lookup: CDR1 SGHRS, CDR2 YFSETQ. The CDR3 loop reads CASSLAVAGYNEQFF. DNA of the CDR3: TGCGCCAGCAGCTTGGCAGTAGCGGGCTACAATGAGCAGTTCTTC. The whole variable domain, remainder taken from reference TRBV5-1 and TRBJ2-1, is KAGVTQTPRYLIKTRGQQVTLSCSPISGHRSVSWYQQTPGQGLQFLFEYFSETQRNKGNFPGRFSGRQFSNSRSEMNVSTLELGDSALYLCASSLAVAGYNEQFFGPGTRLTVL.

This chain connects TRBV28 to TRBJ2-7; 10 bases match TRBD1. The CDR3 totals 17 residues. The germline CDR1 and CDR2 sequences are MDHEN and SYDVKM. V shed 5 bases, J shed 0 bases, and the junction held 10 bases outside the gene matches. The CDR3 sequence is CASSTFAGTGVSYEQYF. DNA of the CDR3: TGTGCCAGCAGTACTTTTGCCGGGACAGGGGTCTCCTACGAGCAGTACTTC.

This chain links TRBV4-1 with TRBJ2-1; D is perhaps TRBD1 (5 bases). Germline V gene lookup returns CDR1 MGHRA and CDR2 YSYEKL. Trimming took off 1 base at V and 1 base at J, with 8 bases between the two ends. This CDR3 is built from 15 residues. This chain's CDR3 is CASSQGQGSYNEQFF. In DNA, the CDR3 is TGCGCCAGCAGCCAAGGTCAGGGTTCCTACAATGAGCAGTTCTTC.

The J gene is TRBJ1-1, the V gene TRBV28; a possible D gene is TRBD1 (5 bases). V was shortened by 4 bases and J by 1 base, with 13 bases between the two germline ends. The CDR3 sequence is 15 residues long. Germline V gene lookup returns CDR1 MDHEN and CDR2 SYDVKM. CDR3 DNA: TGTGCCAGCAGTTGGGGGGTAGGCTCGAACACTGAAGCTTTCTTT. As protein: CASSWGVGSNTEAFF.

V and J are TRBV5-4 and TRBJ1-1; no firm D call. The V end was cut by 1 base, the J end by 0 bases, with 10 bases between. Germline V gene sequence: CDR1 SGHNT, CDR2 YYREEE (reference sequence). The CDR3 has 15 residues. CDR3 nucleotides: TGTGCCAGCAGCTTGCTCACACCAATGAACACTGAAGCTTTCTTT. It is translated as CASSLLTPMNTEAFF.

The chain uses TRBV5-4 and TRBJ1-5, with 10 positions matching TRBD1. Trimming cost V 5 bases and J 4 bases; bases outside gene matches: 6. The CDR3 has 15 residues. Germline-derived CDR1 and CDR2 are SGHNT and YYREEE (reference sequence). DNA for the CDR3: TGTGCCAGCAGTTCTGGACAGGGGGATAATCAGCCCCAGCATTTT. Translated: CASSSGQGDNQPQHF.

The chain employs TRBV18 and TRBJ1-3; D perhaps matches TRBD1 (5 bases). The V end lost 3 bases, the J end lost 3 bases, and 9 bases lay between the germline ends. The CDR3 is 14 residues long. CDR1 KGHSH and CDR2 LQKENI come from the germline V gene. CDR3 DNA: TGTGCCAGCTCACCGACAGCCATTGGAAACACCATATATTTT. Amino acid sequence: CASSPTAIGNTIYF.

This chain joins TRBV18 and TRBJ2-3, with unresolved D. Germline V gives CDR1 KGHSH, CDR2 LQKENI. This CDR3 has 12 amino acids. V was shortened by 6 bases and J by 5 bases, with 9 bases between the two germline ends. In DNA, the CDR3 is TGTGCCAGCTCCCTAACGGGAGATACGCAGTATTTT. It is translated as CASSLTGDTQYF.

The chain recombines TRBV19 with TRBJ2-4; 7 positions agree with TRBD2. Germline V gene sequence: CDR1 LNHDA, CDR2 SQIVND (reference sequence). This CDR3 is built from 16 residues. J gave up 0 bases and V 4 bases, and 6 bases lay outside the gene matches. DNA of the CDR3: TGTGCCAGTAGTACAGGGAGGGGAGGAGCCAAAAACATTCAGTACTTC. Amino acid sequence: CASSTGRGGAKNIQYF. The full variable domain, with the rest looked up from reference TRBV19 and TRBJ2-4, is DGGITQSPKYLFRKEGQNVTLSCEQNLNHDAMYWYRQDPGQGLRLIYYSQIVNDFQKGDIAEGYSVSREKKESFPLTVTSAQKNPTAFYLCASSTGRGGAKNIQYFGAGTRLSVL.

The V call is TRBV30, the J call TRBJ1-5, with D unclear. CDR1 is GTSNPN and CDR2 is SVGIG in the germline V gene (reference sequence). This CDR3 has 17 residues. Between the trimmed V and J ends, which lost 0 bases and 6 bases, there was a span of 21 bases. CDR3 amino acids: CAWSVMGGRDSIQPQHF. The CDR3 coding sequence is TGTGCCTGGAGTGTAATGGGTGGGCGGGATTCAATTCAGCCCCAGCATTTT.

The chain recombines TRBV21-1 with TRBJ2-1; the table's D call TRBD2 went unverified against the DNA. TRBV21-1 is given as a pseudogene. There are 12 residues in the CDR3. CDR3 loop: CASNAGKNEQFF. In nucleotides, the CDR3 is TGTGCCAGCAACGCCGGGAAAAATGAGCAGTTCTTC.

The chain carries TRBV9 and TRBJ2-6; weak D call: TRBD2 (5 bases). This CDR3 is built from 17 residues. V lost 6 bases to trimming and J lost 4 bases, with 20 bases between them. Germline lookup yields CDR1 SGDLS and CDR2 YYNGEE. CDR3 sequence reads: CASTRRPGGTGANVLTF. CDR3 coding DNA: TGTGCCAGCACCAGAAGGCCCGGAGGTACGGGGGCCAACGTCCTGACTTTC.

V and J are TRBV7-9 and TRBJ2-1, with 7 bases lining up with TRBD2. The J segment lost 6 bases and the V segment lost 1 base, leaving 9 bases of the junction unmatched. Germline V lookup: CDR1 SEHNR, CDR2 FQNEAQ (reference sequence). The CDR3 runs to 16 residues. Here the CDR3 reads CASSLGGGRIVNEQFF. The CDR3 DNA reads as TGTGCCAGCAGCTTAGGTGGCGGGAGAATCGTCAATGAGCAGTTCTTC.

The chain combines TRBV12-3 or TRBV12-4 with TRBJ1-2, with a tentative D call TRBD1 (6 bases). The CDR3 has 13 residues. Trimming cost V 3 bases and J 8 bases, with 13 bases left between them. CDR3: CASSLTGLGGYTF. The DNA of the CDR3 is TGTGCCAGCAGTTTGACAGGACTGGGGGGCTACACCTTC.

This clone was counted once. The gene calls are TRBV28 and TRBJ2-1; TRBD1 might be the D (6 bases). Germline CDR1 MDHEN, CDR2 SYDVKM. V lost 6 bases and J 5 bases, leaving 17 bases between the germline ends. The CDR3 spans 15 residues. The CDR3: CASRVWLGANNEQFF. In nucleotides, the CDR3 is TGTGCCAGCAGGGTATGGTTGGGGGCAAACAATGAGCAGTTCTTC.